This entry lists 14 T cell receptor beta chains sequenced from one sample in a study of blood T cell repertoires in COVID-19 (TCRdb year 2020). Preparation of the library involved the immunoSEQ multiplex PCR assay. As stored in TCRdb, this immuneACCESS dataset retains in-frame rearrangements with V and J assigned. A fraction of the clones does not appear; measured against another copy, unresolved V genes explain less than half of the discrepancy, and the remainder lacks a known reason. The sample table records more than 150,000 clones; more than 80% of these occur just once. Clones ranked in the top ten supply more than 5.5% of the sample. Sequenced material: peripheral blood. These receptors were collected from a human donor in a cohort sampled during active COVID-19.

This sequence joins TRBV25-1 and TRBJ2-7; possibly TRBD2 for D (5 bases). With 6 bases removed from V and 7 bases from J, the gap between germline ends came to 19 bases. CDR1 and CDR2 from the germline V gene are MGHDK and SYGVNS. This CDR3 contains 14 residues. The CDR3 reads CASSEAYPPGEQYF. The CDR3 bases are TGTGCCAGCAGCGAGGCCTATCCCCCGGGGGAGCAGTACTTC.

V is TRBV6-1 and J is TRBJ2-1; D is uncertain. Germline values: CDR1 MNHNS, CDR2 SASEGT. CDR3 length: 14 amino acids. Trimming stripped 3 bases from V and 0 bases from J, with 6 bases between. CDR3 DNA: TGTGCCAGCAGTGAGGAGAGCTCCTACAATGAGCAGTTCTTC. Translation: CASSEESSYNEQFF.

This clone was found once. The chain joins TRBV27 to TRBJ1-2; no reliable D call. This CDR3 region has 18 residues. Germline V gives CDR1 MNHEY, CDR2 SMNVEV (reference sequence). V lost 1 base to trimming and J lost 0 bases, with 18 bases between them. The chain's CDR3 is CASSLLRRSGEANYGYTF. CDR3 sequence (DNA): TGTGCCAGCAGTTTATTGAGGCGGTCTGGAGAAGCTAACTATGGCTACACCTTC.

This clone appeared a single time. The chain recombines TRBV27 with TRBJ1-1; D unresolved. The germline gives CDR1 MNHEY, CDR2 SMNVEV (reference sequence). The CDR3 contains 11 residues. V was clipped by 5 bases and J by 3 bases, with 4 bases between them. The CDR3 bases are TGTGCCAGCAGTGCGGACACTGAAGCTTTCTTT. Protein product: CASSADTEAFF.

The chain joins TRBV5-5 to TRBJ2-7, with a weak D call TRBD1 (5 bases). The CDR3 consists of 14 residues. Trimming pared 4 bases from V and 6 bases from J, leaving 17 bases between. CDR1 and CDR2 from the germline V gene are SGHKS and YYEKEE (reference sequence). The CDR3: CASSTDRFRGEQYF. DNA of the CDR3: TGTGCCAGCAGCACCGACCGGTTTAGGGGCGAGCAGTACTTC. The full variable domain, rest sourced from reference TRBV5-5 and TRBJ2-7, is DAGVTQSPTHLIKTRGQQVTLRCSPISGHKSVSWYQQVLGQGPQFIFQYYEKEERGRGNFPDRFSARQFPNYSSELNVNALLLGDSALYLCASSTDRFRGEQYFGPGTRLTVT.

The V and J genes are TRBV30 and TRBJ1-1, with TRBD1 matching 9 bases. The CDR3 loop spans 16 amino acids. Germline trimming cut 3 bases from V and 2 bases from J; bases unmatched to any gene: 10. Germline assignment: CDR1 GTSNPN and CDR2 SVGIG (reference sequence). CDR3 nucleotide sequence: TGTGCCTGGAGGTCCGCCCGGGGACAGGGAAACACTGAAGCTTTCTTT. Its protein is CAWRSARGQGNTEAFF.

Written as DNA, the CDR3 is TGTGCTAGTGGTCCCGGGACAGGGGATTACGAGCAGTACTTC. This gives the protein CASGPGTGDYEQYF. The chain recombines TRBV12-5 with TRBJ2-7, with TRBD1 matching 10 bases. Germline loops: CDR1 LGHNT, CDR2 FRNRAP. The CDR3 loop spans 14 amino acids. Trimming took 5 bases from V and 4 from J; bases not matched to a gene: 5.

This clone was detected only once. This chain links TRBV1 with TRBJ2-3; the table calls TRBD2, which could not be checked here. TRBV1 counts as a pseudogene. This CDR3 contains 16 residues. The CDR3 sequence: CTSSPLGSGATDTQYF. In nucleotides, the CDR3 is TGCACCAGCAGCCCCTTGGGTAGCGGGGCGACAGATACGCAGTATTTT.

This clone appeared a single time. The chain joins TRBV5-1 to TRBJ1-1, with D uncertain. Germline-derived CDR1 and CDR2 are SGHRS and YFSETQ. The germline V and J ends were trimmed by 5 bases and 0 bases, with 8 bases remaining between them. The CDR3 loop spans 13 amino acids. The CDR3: CASRRSVNTEAFF. The CDR3 DNA is TGCGCCAGCAGACGATCAGTGAACACTGAAGCTTTCTTT.

This chain connects TRBV19 to TRBJ2-1; D may be TRBD2 (6 bases). CDR3 length: 13 residues. Germline CDR1 reads LNHDA; CDR2 reads SQIVND (reference sequence). The V and J ends lost 8 bases and 0 bases respectively, with 8 bases between them. The CDR3 DNA reads TGTGCCAGTCGGGAGACCTCCTACAATGAGCAGTTCTTC. Protein product: CASRETSYNEQFF.

CDR3 amino acids: CASRLDRETEAFF. The CDR3 bases are TGCGCCAGCAGACTGGACAGGGAGACTGAAGCTTTCTTT. The chain uses TRBV5-1 and TRBJ1-1, with TRBD1 matching 8 bases. The V gene's germline CDR1 is SGHRS and CDR2 YFSETQ. The J segment lost 5 bases and the V segment lost 5 bases, leaving 5 bases of the junction unmatched. There are 13 residues in the CDR3.

The CDR3 loop is CASSYPLGSRVYEQYF. CDR3 coding DNA: TGTGCCAGCAGTTACCCCCTGGGGAGCCGGGTCTACGAGCAGTACTTC. V and J are TRBV6-2 or TRBV6-3 and TRBJ2-7, with a tentative D call TRBD2 (5 bases). The V gene lost 2 bases and the J gene lost 3 bases, with 17 bases spanning the gap. CDR3 length: 16 amino acids. Germline-derived CDR1 and CDR2 are MNHEY and SVGEGT.

The rearrangement joins TRBV5-6 to TRBJ2-1; TRBD2 agrees at 12 bases. Germline V gives CDR1 SGHDT, CDR2 YYEEEE. The CDR3 is made up of 15 amino acids. V lost 6 bases and J lost 8; bases outside the gene matches: 9. CDR3 protein: CASNFWTSGDYEQFF. CDR3 bases: TGTGCCAGCAACTTTTGGACTAGCGGGGATTATGAGCAGTTCTTC.

This clone came up a few times. V usage is TRBV3-1 (or the pseudogene TRBV3-2) and J usage is TRBJ1-1; 8 nucleotides match TRBD1. The CDR3 runs to 20 residues. Germline V gives CDR1 LGHDT, CDR2 YNNKEL (reference sequence). V lost 0 bases, J lost 1 base, and 16 bases stayed unmatched. CDR3 in DNA: TGTGCCAGCAGCCAAGAGGCCTCATACCGGACAGGGATTCAGAACACTGAAGCTTTCTTT. This codes for CASSQEASYRTGIQNTEAFF.